This section outlines one T cell receptor beta chain sequence together with its context. The antigen is unknown. This was a deep-level run. Per the original data handling: Filtering differed because ImmunoSEQ produced junction-only sequences that carried no quality scores. Produced via immunoSEQ multiplex PCR; TCRdb's table is partial and in-frame only. That table supplies the V and J calls and clone size; D and trimming were determined from the DNA. The table shows about 2,100,000 clones, with around 93% occurring only once. This entry is derived from a study of shared clonotypes between healthy human individuals. Germline assignment: CDR1 SGHAT and CDR2 FQNNGV. Trimming took off 7 bases at V and 0 bases at J, with 9 bases between the two ends. This CDR3 has 14 residues. Naive CD8 cells were CD45RO-negative, positively selected for CCR7, excluding terminally differentiated effector memory CD45RA+ cells.

The study, taken as a whole, reports: The study found roughly 5% of naive CD4 clonotypes shared across four donors.

The sequencing input was naive CD8+ T cells from PBMCs. The TCR originated in a man aged 18 to 30 in good health. Some clones in this sample may be carry-over from other donors' samples. The rearrangement links TRBV11-2 to TRBJ2-2; no definite D call. The CDR3 protein is CASTWLPNTGELFF. The CDR3 DNA reads TGTGCCAGCACCTGGCTGCCGAACACCGGGGAGCTGTTTTTT.